These 7 T cell receptor beta chains share one sample of origin, sequenced in a study of cytomegalovirus exposure and HLA in healthy donors. The PCR used 60 Vbeta and 13 Jbeta primers. This table comes from immunoSEQ multiplex PCR, and its TCRdb copy is limited to in-frame clones, with some not included. The sample shows some 150,000 clones, about 81% of them seen only once. The sequencing sample was made of PBMCs. The receptors originated from a man aged 30-40 years in good health and CMV-seronegative.

This clone came up a few times. CDR3 region: CASSQQGSNGYTF. The CDR3 nucleotides read TGCGCCAGCAGCCAACAGGGGTCTAATGGCTACACCTTC. The rearrangement joins TRBV5-1 to TRBJ1-2; 7 bases map to TRBD1. Germline CDR1 and CDR2: SGHRS and YFSETQ. V gave up 4 bases and J gave up 6 bases; unmatched junction bases: 6. The CDR3 consists of 13 residues.

The rearrangement uses TRBV5-4 and TRBJ2-1; tentative D call: TRBD2 (7 bases). This CDR3 contains 16 residues. V lost 7 bases, J lost 9 bases, and 26 bases lay in between. Germline loops: CDR1 SGHNT, CDR2 YYREEE (reference sequence). The CDR3 is CASGGGGIAALGEQFF. The CDR3 DNA is TGTGCCAGCGGAGGGGGGGGTATAGCGGCCCTAGGTGAGCAGTTCTTC.

This clone has only one observation. The chain combines TRBV2 with TRBJ2-1; no clear D gene. This CDR3 is built from 11 residues. Germline V CDR1 and CDR2: SNHLY, FYNNEI. V was pared by 5 bases and J by 7 bases, with 6 bases between. The CDR3 nucleotides are TGTGCCAGCAGTCCCTTTAATGAGCAGTTCTTC. Translated: CASSPFNEQFF.

The chain carries TRBV18 and TRBJ2-1, with D maybe TRBD1 (6 bases). Looked up from germline, CDR1 is KGHSH and CDR2 is LQKENI. The CDR3 spans 15 residues. V lost 4 bases and J lost 8, with 18 bases in between. CDR3 bases: TGTGCCAGCTCACACAGGGACGGGATGGGCGATGAGCAGTTCTTC. Its translation is CASSHRDGMGDEQFF.

This CDR3 reads CSATIGEKLFF. The CDR3 DNA reads as TGCAGTGCTACCATTGGCGAAAAACTGTTTTTT. The chain joins TRBV20-1 to TRBJ1-4; D remains ambiguous. Between the trimmed V and J ends, which lost 4 bases and 8 bases, there was a span of 8 bases. The CDR3 is made up of 11 amino acids. Per the germline V gene, CDR1 is DFQATT and CDR2 is SNEGSKA (reference sequence).

This clone was found a few times. The rearrangement links TRBV5-4 to TRBJ2-1; D may be TRBD1 (6 bases). Germline V gene sequence: CDR1 SGHNT, CDR2 YYREEE (reference sequence). CDR3 length: 15 residues. V was shortened by 0 bases and J by 7 bases, with 14 bases between the two germline ends. Here the CDR3 DNA reads TGTGCCAGCAGCTTGGGGGGGCTAGCCATAAATGAGCAGTTCTTC. Translated, it gives CASSLGGLAINEQFF.

V usage is TRBV29-1 and J usage is TRBJ2-1, with D perhaps matching TRBD2 (5 bases). In germline, CDR1 is SQVTM, CDR2 ANQGSEA. The CDR3 extends over 11 amino acids. V lost 2 bases and J 9 bases, leaving 8 bases between the germline ends. The CDR3 DNA sequence: TGCAGCGTTGAAACTGGGAGTGAGCAGTTCTTC. As protein: CSVETGSEQFF.